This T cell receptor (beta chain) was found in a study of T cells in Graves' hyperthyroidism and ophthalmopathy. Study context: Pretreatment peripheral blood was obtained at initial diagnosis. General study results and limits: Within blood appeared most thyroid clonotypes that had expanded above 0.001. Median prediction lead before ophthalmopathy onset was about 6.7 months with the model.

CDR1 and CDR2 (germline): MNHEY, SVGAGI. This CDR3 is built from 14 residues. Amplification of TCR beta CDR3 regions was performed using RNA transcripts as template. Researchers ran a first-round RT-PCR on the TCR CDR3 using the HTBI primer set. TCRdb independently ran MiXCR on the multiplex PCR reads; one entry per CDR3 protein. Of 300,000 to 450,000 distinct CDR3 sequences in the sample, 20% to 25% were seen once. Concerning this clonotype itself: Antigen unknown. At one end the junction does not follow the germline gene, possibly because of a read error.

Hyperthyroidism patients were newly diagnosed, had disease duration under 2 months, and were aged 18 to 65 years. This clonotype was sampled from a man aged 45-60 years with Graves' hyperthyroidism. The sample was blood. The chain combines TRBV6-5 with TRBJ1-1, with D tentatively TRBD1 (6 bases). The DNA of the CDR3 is TGTGCCAGCGGTTACAGGGACGTGAACACTGAAGCTTTCTTT. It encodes CASGYRDVNTEAFF.